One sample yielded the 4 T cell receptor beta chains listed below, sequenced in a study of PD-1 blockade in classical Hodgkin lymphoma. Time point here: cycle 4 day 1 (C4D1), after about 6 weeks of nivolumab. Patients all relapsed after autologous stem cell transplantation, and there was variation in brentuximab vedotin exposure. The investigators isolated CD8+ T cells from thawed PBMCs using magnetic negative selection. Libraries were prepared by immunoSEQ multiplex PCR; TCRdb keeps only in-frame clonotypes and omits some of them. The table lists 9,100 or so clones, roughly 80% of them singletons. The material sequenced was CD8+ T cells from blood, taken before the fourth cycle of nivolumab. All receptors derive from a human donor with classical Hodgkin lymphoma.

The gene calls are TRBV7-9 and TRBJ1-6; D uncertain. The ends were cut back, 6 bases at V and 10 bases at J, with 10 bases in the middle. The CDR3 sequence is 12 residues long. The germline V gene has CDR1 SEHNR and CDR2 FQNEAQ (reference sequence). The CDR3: CASSHDWSPLHF. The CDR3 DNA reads TGTGCCAGCAGTCACGACTGGTCACCCCTCCACTTT.

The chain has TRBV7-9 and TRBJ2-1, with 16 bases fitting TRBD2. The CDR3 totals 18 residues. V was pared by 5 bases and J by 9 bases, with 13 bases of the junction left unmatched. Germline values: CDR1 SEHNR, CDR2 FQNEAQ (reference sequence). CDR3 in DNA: TGTGCCAGCAGCCCACAGGGACTAGCGGGGGGGCCCGTGATTGAGCAGTTCTTC. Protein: CASSPQGLAGGPVIEQFF.

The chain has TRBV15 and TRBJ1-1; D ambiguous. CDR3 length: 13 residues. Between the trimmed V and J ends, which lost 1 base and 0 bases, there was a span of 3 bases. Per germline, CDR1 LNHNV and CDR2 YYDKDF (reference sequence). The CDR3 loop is CATSRGLNTEAFF. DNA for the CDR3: TGTGCCACCAGCAGAGGACTGAACACTGAAGCTTTCTTT.

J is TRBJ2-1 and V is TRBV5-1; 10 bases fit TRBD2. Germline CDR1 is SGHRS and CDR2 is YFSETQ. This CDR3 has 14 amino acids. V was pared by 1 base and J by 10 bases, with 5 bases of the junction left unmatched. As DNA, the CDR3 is TGCGCCAGCAGCTTGTTAGCGGGGGGCCGGGAGCAGTTCTTC. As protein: CASSLLAGGREQFF.